The present entry profiles one T cell receptor (beta chain) with its context. The data belong to a study of blood T cell repertoires in COVID-19. Across the study: COVID-19 samples from acute and convalescent phases originated in the United States, Italy and Spain. Sources were T cells, B-cell-depleted T cells, or PBMCs; the material itself was cDNA or gDNA.

The authors' processing: Cell counts per sample came from amplifying reference gene primers. TCRdb keeps only in-frame clones here, not all; method: immunoSEQ multiplex PCR. That table gives V, J and clone size, and the DNA gave D and trimming. The data contain 150,000 to 200,000 clones, 75% to 90% of them singletons. V lost 4 bases to trimming and J lost 6 bases; unmatched junction nucleotides: 11. Germline V gives CDR1 MGHRA, CDR2 YSYEKL. The CDR3 spans 17 residues. This clonotype originated in a man aged 70 or older with active or convalescent COVID-19. The V call is TRBV4-1, the J call TRBJ1-4; 10 bases line up with TRBD1. Specimen: peripheral blood. The CDR3 DNA follows: TGCGCCAGCAGCCGCCGGGACAGGGGTGATGGGGATGAAAAACTGTTTTTT. Translation gives CASSRRDRGDGDEKLFF.